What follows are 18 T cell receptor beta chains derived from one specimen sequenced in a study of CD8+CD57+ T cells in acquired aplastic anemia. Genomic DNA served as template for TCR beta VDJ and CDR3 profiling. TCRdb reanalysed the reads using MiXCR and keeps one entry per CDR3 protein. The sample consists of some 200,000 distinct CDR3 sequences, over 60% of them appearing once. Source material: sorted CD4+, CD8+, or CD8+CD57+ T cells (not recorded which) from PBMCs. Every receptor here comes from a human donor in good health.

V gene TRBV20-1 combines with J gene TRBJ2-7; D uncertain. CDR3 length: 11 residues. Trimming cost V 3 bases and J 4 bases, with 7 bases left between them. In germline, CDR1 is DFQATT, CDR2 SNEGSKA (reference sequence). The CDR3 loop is CSASSGYEQYF. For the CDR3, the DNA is TGCAGTGCTAGTTCCGGGTACGAGCAGTACTTC.

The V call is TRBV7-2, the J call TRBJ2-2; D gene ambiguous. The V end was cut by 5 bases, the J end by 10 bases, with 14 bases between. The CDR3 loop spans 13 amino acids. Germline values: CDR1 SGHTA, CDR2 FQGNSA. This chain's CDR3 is CASSPPLPVELFF. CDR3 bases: TGTGCCAGCAGCCCCCCACTCCCGGTGGAGCTGTTTTTT.

In DNA form, the CDR3 reads TGCAGTGCGGGCTCCCAGCGTGGCGGATACAATGAGCAGTTCTTC. The encoded protein is CSAGSQRGGYNEQFF. The V gene is TRBV20-1, the J gene TRBJ2-1; no reliable D call. Trimming took 6 bases from V and 4 from J, leaving 19 bases between them. Germline values: CDR1 DFQATT, CDR2 SNEGSKA (reference sequence). CDR3 length equals 15 residues.

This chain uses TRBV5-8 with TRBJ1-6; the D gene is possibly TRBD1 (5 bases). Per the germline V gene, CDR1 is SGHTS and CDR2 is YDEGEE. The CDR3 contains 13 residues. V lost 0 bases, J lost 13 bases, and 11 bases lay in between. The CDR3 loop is CASSLDPGIPLHF. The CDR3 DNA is TGTGCCAGCAGCTTGGACCCAGGGATCCCCCTCCACTTT.

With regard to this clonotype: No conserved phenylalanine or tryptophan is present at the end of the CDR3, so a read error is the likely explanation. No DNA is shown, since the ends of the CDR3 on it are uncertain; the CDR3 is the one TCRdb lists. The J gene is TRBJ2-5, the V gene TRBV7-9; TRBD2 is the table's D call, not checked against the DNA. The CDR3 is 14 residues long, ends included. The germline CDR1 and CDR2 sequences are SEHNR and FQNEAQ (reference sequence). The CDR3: CASSFLAGAASYSL.

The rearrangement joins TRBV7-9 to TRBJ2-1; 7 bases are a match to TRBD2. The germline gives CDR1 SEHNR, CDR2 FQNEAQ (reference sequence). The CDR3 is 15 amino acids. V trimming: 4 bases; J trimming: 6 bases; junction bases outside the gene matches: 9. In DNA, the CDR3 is TGTGCCAGCAGCTCTAGTCCGGGAGGAGTCAATGAGCAGTTCTTC. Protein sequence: CASSSSPGGVNEQFF. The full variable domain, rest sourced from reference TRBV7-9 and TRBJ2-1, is DTGVSQNPRHKITKRGQNVTFRCDPISEHNRLYWYRQTLGQGPEFLTYFQNEAQLEKSRLLSDRFSAERPKGSFSTLEIQRTEQGDSAMYLCASSSSPGGVNEQFFGPGTRLTVL.

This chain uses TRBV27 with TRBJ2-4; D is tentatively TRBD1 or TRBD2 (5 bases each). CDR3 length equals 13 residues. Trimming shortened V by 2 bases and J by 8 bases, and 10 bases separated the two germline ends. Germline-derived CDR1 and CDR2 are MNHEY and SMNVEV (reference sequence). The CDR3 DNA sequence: TGTGCCAGCAGTTTAGGGGGTTTCGACATTCAGTACTTC. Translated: CASSLGGFDIQYF.

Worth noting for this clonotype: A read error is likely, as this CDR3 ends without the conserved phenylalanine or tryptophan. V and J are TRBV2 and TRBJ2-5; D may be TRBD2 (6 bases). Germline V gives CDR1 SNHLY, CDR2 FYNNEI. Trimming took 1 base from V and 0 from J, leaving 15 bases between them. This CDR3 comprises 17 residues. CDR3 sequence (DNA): TGTGCCAGCAGTGAAGGACTAGTGGTTGAGTACCAAGAGACCCAGTACCTC. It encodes CASSEGLVVEYQETQYL.

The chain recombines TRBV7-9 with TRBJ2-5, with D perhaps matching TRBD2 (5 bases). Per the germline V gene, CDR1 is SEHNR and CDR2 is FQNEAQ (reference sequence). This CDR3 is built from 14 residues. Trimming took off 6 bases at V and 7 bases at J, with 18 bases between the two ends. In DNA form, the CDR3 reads TGTGCCAGCAGGCACGTCGGCGGGCATGCGACCCAGTACTTC. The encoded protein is CASRHVGGHATQYF.

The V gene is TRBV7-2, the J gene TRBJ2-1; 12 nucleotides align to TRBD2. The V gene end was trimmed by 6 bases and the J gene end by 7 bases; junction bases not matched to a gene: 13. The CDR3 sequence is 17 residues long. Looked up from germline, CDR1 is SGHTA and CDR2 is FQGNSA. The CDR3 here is CASRVGDLAGGPNEQFF. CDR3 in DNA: TGTGCCAGCAGAGTAGGGGATCTAGCGGGGGGGCCGAATGAGCAGTTCTTC.

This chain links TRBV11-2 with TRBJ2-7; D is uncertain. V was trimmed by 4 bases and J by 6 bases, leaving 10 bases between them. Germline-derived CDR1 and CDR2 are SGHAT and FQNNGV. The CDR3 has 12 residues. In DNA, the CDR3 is TGTGCCAGCAGCTCTACCCCCCCCGAGCAGTACTTC. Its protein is CASSSTPPEQYF.

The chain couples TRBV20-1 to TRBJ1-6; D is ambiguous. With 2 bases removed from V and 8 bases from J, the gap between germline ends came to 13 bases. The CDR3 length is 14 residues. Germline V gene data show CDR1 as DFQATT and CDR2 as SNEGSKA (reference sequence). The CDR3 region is CSARTDSGDSPLHF. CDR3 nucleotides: TGCAGTGCTAGAACCGACTCCGGGGATTCACCCCTCCACTTT.

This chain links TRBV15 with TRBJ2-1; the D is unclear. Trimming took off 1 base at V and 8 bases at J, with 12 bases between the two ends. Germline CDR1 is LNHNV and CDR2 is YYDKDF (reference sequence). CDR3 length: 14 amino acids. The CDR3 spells CATSRVGLLDEQFF. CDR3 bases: TGTGCCACCAGCAGAGTCGGGTTACTCGATGAGCAGTTCTTC.

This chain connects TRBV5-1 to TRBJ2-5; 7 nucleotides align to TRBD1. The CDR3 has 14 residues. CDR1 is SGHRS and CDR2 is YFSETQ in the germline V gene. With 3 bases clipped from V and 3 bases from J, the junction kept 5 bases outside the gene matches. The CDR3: CASSSQGIEETQYF. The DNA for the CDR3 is TGCGCCAGCAGCTCACAGGGGATAGAAGAGACCCAGTACTTC.

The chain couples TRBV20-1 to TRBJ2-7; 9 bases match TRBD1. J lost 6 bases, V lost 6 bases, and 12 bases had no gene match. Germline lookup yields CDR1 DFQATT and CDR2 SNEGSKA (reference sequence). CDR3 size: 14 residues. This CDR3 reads CSAPDPTGGSEQYF. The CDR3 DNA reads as TGCAGTGCCCCCGACCCTACAGGGGGCAGCGAGCAGTACTTC.

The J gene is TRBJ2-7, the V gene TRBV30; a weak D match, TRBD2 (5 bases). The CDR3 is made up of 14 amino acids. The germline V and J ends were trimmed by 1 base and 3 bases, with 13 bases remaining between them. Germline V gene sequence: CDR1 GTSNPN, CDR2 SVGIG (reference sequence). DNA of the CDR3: TGTGCCTGGAGTGGGAGGCGGTCTTACTACGAGCAGTACTTC. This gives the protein CAWSGRRSYYEQYF.

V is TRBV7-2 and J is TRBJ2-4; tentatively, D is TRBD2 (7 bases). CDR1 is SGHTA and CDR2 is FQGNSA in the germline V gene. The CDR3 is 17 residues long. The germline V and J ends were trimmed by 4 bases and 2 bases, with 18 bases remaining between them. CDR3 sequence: CASSSLIGGGPKNIQYF. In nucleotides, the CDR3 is TGTGCCAGCAGCTCCCTTATAGGGGGGGGACCCAAAAACATTCAGTACTTC.

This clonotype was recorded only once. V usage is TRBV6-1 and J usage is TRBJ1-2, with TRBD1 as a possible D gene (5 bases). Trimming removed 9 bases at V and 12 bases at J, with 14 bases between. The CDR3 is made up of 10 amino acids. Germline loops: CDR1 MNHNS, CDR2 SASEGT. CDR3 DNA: TGTGCCAGTCTGGGGGGTAAGCACACCTTC. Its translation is CASLGGKHTF.